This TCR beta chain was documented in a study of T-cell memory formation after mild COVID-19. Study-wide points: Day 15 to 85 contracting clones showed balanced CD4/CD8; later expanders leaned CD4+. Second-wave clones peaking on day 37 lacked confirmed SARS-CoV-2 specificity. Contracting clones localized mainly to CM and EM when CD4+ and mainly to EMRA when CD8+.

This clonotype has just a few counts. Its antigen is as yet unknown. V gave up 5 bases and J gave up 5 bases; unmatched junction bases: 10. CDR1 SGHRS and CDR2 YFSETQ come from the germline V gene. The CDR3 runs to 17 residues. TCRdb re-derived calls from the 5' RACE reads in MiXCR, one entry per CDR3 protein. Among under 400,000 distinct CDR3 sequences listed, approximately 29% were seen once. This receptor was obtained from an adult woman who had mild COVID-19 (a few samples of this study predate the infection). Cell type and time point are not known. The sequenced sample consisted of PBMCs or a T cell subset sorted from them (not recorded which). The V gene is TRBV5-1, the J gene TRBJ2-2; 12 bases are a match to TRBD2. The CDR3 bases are TGCGCCAGCAGAAGACTAGCGGGGGACAAGGGAACCGGGGAGCTGTTTTTT. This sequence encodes CASRRLAGDKGTGELFF.